This T cell receptor beta chain was documented in a study of control samples from healthy donors and cancer patients. Here immunoSEQ multiplex PCR was the method, and the copy in TCRdb shows in-frame clones only, minus some. The data contain about 170,000 clones, 85% to 90% of them seen just once; the ten biggest clones take up roughly 5%. CDR3 length: 13 residues. Trimming took off 7 bases at V and 2 bases at J, with 11 bases between the two ends. The germline V gene has CDR1 SNHLY and CDR2 FYNNEI. This receptor was identified in a woman aged 25 to 39 in good health. Sequences were obtained from blood. V and J are TRBV2 and TRBJ1-2; the D is unclear. CDR3 sequence (DNA): TGTGCCAGCACCGCCGACGGCAACTATGGCTACACCTTC. The encoded protein is CASTADGNYGYTF.